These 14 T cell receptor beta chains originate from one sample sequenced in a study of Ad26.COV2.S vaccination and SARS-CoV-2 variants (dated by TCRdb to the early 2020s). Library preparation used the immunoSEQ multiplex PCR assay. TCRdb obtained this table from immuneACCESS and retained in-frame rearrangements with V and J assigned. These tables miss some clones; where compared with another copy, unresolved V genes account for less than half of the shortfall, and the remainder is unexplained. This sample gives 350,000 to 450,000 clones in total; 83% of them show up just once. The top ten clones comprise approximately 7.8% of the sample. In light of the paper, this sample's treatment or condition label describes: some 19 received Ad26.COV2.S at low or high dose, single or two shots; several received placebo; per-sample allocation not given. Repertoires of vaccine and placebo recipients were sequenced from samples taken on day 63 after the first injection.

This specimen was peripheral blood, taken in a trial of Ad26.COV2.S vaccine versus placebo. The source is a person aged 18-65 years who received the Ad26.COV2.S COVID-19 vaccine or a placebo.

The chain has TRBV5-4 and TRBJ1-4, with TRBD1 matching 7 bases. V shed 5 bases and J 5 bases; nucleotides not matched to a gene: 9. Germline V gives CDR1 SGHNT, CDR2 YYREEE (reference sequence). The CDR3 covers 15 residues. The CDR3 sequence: CASSTTGQMNEKLFF. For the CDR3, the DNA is TGTGCCAGCAGTACCACGGGACAGATGAATGAAAAACTGTTTTTT.

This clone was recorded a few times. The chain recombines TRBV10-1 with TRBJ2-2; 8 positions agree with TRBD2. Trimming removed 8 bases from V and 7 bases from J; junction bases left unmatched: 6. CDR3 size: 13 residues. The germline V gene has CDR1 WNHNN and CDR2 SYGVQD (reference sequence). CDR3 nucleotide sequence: TGCGCCAGCGCGGGACTAGTCGACGGGGAGCTGTTTTTT. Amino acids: CASAGLVDGELFF.

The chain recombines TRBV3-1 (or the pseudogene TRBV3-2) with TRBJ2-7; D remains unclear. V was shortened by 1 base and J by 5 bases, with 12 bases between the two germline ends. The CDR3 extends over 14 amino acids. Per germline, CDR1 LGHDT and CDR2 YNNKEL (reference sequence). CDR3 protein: CASSQARVVHEQYF. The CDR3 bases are TGTGCCAGCAGCCAAGCAAGGGTTGTGCACGAGCAGTACTTC.

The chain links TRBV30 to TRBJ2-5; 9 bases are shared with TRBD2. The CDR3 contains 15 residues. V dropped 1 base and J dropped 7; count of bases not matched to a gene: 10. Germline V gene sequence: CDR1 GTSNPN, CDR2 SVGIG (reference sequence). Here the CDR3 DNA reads TGTGCCTGGAGTGGCGGGAGGGCCTTGGGAAGGACCCAGTACTTC. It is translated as CAWSGGRALGRTQYF.

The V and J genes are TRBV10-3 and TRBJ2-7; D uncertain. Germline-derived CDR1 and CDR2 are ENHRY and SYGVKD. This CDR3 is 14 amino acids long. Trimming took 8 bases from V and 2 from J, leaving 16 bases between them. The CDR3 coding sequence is TGTGCCATCGCCCGACGTCGAAGGGCCTACGAGCAGTACTTC. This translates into CAIARRRRAYEQYF.

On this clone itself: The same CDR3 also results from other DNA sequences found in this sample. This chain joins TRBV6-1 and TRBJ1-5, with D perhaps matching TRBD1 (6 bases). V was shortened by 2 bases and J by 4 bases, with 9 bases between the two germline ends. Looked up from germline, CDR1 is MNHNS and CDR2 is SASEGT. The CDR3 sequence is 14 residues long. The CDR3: CASSERGGNQPQHF. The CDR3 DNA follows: TGTGCCAGCAGTGAAAGAGGGGGTAATCAGCCCCAGCATTTT.

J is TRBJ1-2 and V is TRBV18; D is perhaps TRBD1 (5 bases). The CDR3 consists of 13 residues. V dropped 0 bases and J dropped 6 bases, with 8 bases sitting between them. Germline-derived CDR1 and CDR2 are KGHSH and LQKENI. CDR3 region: CASSPPMGDGYTF. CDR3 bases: TGTGCCAGCTCACCACCGATGGGGGATGGCTACACCTTC.

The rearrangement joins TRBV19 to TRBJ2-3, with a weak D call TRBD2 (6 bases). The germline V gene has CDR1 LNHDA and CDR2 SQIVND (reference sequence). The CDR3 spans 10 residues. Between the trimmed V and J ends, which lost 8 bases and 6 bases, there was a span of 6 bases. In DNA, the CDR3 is TGTGCCAGTGGAGGGGATACGCAGTATTTT. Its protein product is CASGGDTQYF.

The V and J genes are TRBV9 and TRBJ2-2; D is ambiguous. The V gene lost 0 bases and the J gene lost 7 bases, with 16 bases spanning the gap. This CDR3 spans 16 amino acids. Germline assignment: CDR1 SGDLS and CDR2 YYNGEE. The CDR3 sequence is CASSVEVSALIGELFF. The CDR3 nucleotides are TGTGCCAGCAGCGTAGAAGTTTCCGCGTTGATCGGGGAGCTGTTTTTT.

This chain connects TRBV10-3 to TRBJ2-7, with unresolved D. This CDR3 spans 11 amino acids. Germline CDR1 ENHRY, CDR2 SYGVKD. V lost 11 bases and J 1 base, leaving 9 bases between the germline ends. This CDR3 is CAVRSSYEQYF. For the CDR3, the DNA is TGTGCCGTCCGGTCTTCCTACGAGCAGTACTTC.

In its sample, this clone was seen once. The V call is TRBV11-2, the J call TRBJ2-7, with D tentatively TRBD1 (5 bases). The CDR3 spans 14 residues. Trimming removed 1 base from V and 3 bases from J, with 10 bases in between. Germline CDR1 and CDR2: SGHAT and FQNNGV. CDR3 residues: CASSLAGYGYEQYF. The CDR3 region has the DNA TGTGCCAGCAGCTTAGCAGGGTACGGCTACGAGCAGTACTTC.

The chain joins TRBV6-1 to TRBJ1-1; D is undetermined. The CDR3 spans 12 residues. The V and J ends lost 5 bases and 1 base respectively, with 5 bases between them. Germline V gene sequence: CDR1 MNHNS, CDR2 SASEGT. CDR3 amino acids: CASSWENTEAFF. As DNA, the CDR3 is TGTGCCAGCAGTTGGGAGAACACTGAAGCTTTCTTT.

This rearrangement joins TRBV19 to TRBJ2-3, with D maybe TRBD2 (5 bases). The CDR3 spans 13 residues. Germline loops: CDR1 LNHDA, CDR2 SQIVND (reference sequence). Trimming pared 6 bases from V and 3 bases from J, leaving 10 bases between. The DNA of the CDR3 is TGTGCCAGTAGGAGCGGCGGAACAGATACGCAGTATTTT. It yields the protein CASRSGGTDTQYF. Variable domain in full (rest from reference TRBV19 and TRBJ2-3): DGGITQSPKYLFRKEGQNVTLSCEQNLNHDAMYWYRQDPGQGLRLIYYSQIVNDFQKGDIAEGYSVSREKKESFPLTVTSAQKNPTAFYLCASRSGGTDTQYFGPGTRLTVL.

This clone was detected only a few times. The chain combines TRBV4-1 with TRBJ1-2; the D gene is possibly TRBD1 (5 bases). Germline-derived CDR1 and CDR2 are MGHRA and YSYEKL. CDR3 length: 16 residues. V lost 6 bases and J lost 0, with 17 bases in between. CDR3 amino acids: CASSHFGTGANYGYTF. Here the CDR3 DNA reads TGCGCCAGCAGTCATTTCGGGACGGGAGCTAACTATGGCTACACCTTC.